This TCR beta chain originates from a study of T-cell reconstitution after alpha-beta-depleted transplantation in children. Findings and limits, study-wide: Two months or so post-transplant, alpha-beta T cells reportedly derived from several hundred expanded graft clones. Where some patients showed high TCRbeta diversity at day 60, it came from recipient T cells and thymic progenitors that had survived. Hyperexpanded clones declined; after one year, newly produced T cells mostly supplied diversity.

The authors prepared the TCRbeta library with unique molecular identifiers. TCRdb reprocessed the PCR reads with MiXCR, giving one entry per CDR3 protein. This sample has around 120,000 distinct CDR3 sequences, with roughly 24% found just once. The ends were cut back, 9 bases at V and 5 bases at J, with 14 bases in the middle. CDR1 is MGHDK and CDR2 is SYGVNS in the germline V gene. The CDR3 is 13 amino acids. In regard to this clonotype: What it recognizes is unknown.

The receptor comes from a male patient under 10 years old who had a stem cell transplant for chronic granulomatous disease, so the T cells may come from the graft donor. The V call is TRBV25-1, the J call TRBJ1-3; no definite D call. Sample: PBMCs, mostly from graft donor cells, taken 180 days after TCRalphabeta/CD19-depleted stem cell transplant. CDR3: CASSAGSRNTIYF. The CDR3 DNA is TGTGCCAGTTCTGCCGGGTCTAGAAACACCATATATTTT. The full variable domain, completed using reference TRBV25-1 and TRBJ1-3, is EADIYQTPRYLVIGTGKKITLECSQTMGHDKMYWYQQDPGMELHLIHYSYGVNSTEKGDLSSESTVSRIRTEHFPLTLESARPSHTSQYLCASSAGSRNTIYFGEGSWLTVV.